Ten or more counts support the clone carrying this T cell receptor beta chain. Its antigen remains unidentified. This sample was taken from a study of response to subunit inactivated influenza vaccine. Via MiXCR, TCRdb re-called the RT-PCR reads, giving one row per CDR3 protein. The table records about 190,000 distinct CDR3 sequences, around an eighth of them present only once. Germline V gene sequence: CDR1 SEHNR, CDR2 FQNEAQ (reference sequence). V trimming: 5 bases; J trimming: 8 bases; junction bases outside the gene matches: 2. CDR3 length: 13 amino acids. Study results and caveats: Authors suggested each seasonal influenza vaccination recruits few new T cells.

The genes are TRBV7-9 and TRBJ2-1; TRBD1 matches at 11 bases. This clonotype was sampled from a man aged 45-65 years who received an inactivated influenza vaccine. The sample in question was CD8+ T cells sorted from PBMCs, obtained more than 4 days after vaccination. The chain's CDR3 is CASSRTGGYEQFF. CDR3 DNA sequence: TGTGCCAGCAGCAGGACAGGGGGCTATGAGCAGTTCTTC.